This T cell receptor (beta chain) was recovered during a study of cytomegalovirus exposure and HLA in healthy donors. CDR1 and CDR2 from the germline V gene are ENHRY and SYGVKD. V dropped 4 bases and J dropped 2; count of bases not matched to a gene: 4. This CDR3 contains 15 residues. The primer mix had 60 Vbeta and 13 Jbeta primers. Sequencing was performed with immunoSEQ multiplex PCR; in TCRdb, only in-frame clones are kept and a portion is missing. The repertoire has approximately 300,000 clones, about four fifths of them found once; the top ten carry about 2%. In this sample, this clone turned up a few times.

This receptor was taken from a woman aged 40 to 50 in good health and CMV-seropositive. The specimen was PBMCs. The chain joins TRBV10-3 to TRBJ2-2, with 7 positions matching TRBD2. Written as DNA, the CDR3 is TGTGCCATCAGTGTGGCTAGCGGCAACACCGGGGAGCTGTTTTTT. Translating gives CAISVASGNTGELFF.